The 19 T cell receptor delta chains below were found in one sample sequenced in a study of gamma-delta T cells after stem cell transplantation. TCRdb reran clone calling via CATT on the RT-PCR reads. The data hold roughly 15,000 delta-chain clones, with roughly 29% observed a single time. The specimen sequenced was gamma-delta T cells. The receptors here all came from a human donor. It is not recorded whose cells these are; they may come from a transplant donor.

Points on this clone: At one end, the junction sequence differs from germline, possibly due to a read error. V is TRDV3 and J is TRDJ1, with 9 bases lining up with TRDD3. The CDR3 has 22 amino acids. Germline CDR1 and CDR2: TVYSNPD and GDNSRS (reference sequence). The CDR3 DNA is TGTGCCTCCTCTGTCCGGCCTACGGGGGATACACCCTTCGGCAAGTACACCGATACACTCATCTTT. It codes for CASSVRPTGDTPFGKYTDTLIF. The full variable domain, with the rest looked up from reference TRDV3 and TRDJ1, is CDKVTQSSPDQTVASGSEVVLLCTYDTVYSNPDLFWYRIRPDYSFQFVFYGDNSRSEGADFTQGRFSVKHILTQKAFHLVISPVRTEDSATYYCASSVRPTGDTPFGKYTDTLIFGKGTRVTVEP.

This clone has more than one count but fewer than ten. This sequence joins TRDV1 and TRDJ1, with 8 positions matching TRDD2. Trimming removed 6 bases from V and 1 base from J; junction bases left unmatched: 22. The germline V gene encodes CDR1 TSWWSYY and CDR2 QGS. The CDR3 is 20 amino acids. The CDR3 nucleotides read TGTGCTCTTGGAGAATACAGGCCTTCCTATTTTAGATGGGGCACCGATAAACTCATCTTT. Protein: CALGEYRPSYFRWGTDKLIF.

This clone came up a few times. The genes are TRDV2 and TRDJ3; 8 bases align to TRDD3. V was pared by 1 base and J by 0 bases, with 4 bases of the junction left unmatched. Germline CDR1 and CDR2: GEAIGNYY and EKD. The CDR3 runs to 18 residues. Written as DNA, the CDR3 is TGTGCCTGTGACACACTGGGGGCCAGCTCCTGGGACACCCGACAGATGTTTTTC. The encoded protein is CACDTLGASSWDTRQMFF.

The table lists this clone with a few counts. This chain links TRDV1 with TRDJ1, with 8 nucleotides matching TRDD2. V shed 3 bases, J shed 3 bases, and the junction held 9 bases outside the gene matches. The germline V gene encodes CDR1 TSWWSYY and CDR2 QGS. The CDR3 is 16 residues long. DNA of the CDR3: TGTGCTCTTGGGGATCCTCTTCCTACACTGGCCGATAAACTCATCTTT. This translates into CALGDPLPTLADKLIF.

This clone was seen a few times. The rearrangement links TRDV3 to TRDJ1; D is unclear. Germline V lookup: CDR1 TVYSNPD, CDR2 GDNSRS (reference sequence). The CDR3 covers 11 residues. V lost 4 bases, J lost 0 bases, and 6 bases lay in between. The CDR3 region is CASPDTDKLIF. CDR3 DNA sequence: TGTGCCTCTCCCGACACCGATAAACTCATCTTT.

Only a few counts were recorded for this clone. V usage is TRDV1 and J usage is TRDJ1; a weak D match, TRDD2 (5 bases). CDR3 length: 19 amino acids. Germline values: CDR1 TSWWSYY, CDR2 QGS. Trimming pared 2 bases from V and 8 bases from J, leaving 30 bases between. The CDR3 reads CALGESVLTLDPVSSKLIF. The CDR3 DNA follows: TGTGCTCTTGGGGAATCGGTCCTTACCTTAGACCCTGTTTCTTCCAAACTCATCTTT.

The rearrangement joins TRDV2 to TRDJ1; no clear D. The CDR3 sequence is 13 residues long. V dropped 8 bases and J dropped 6 bases, with 18 bases sitting between them. Germline V gene lookup returns CDR1 GEAIGNYY and CDR2 EKD. The CDR3, as DNA: TGTGCCTTCGATTTCCGGGTGAGGCATAAACTCATCTTT. Its protein is CAFDFRVRHKLIF.

This clone was seen more than once but under ten times. The sample contains more than one DNA sequence encoding this CDR3. V gene TRDV2 combines with J gene TRDJ2, with 8 bases that match TRDD3. Trimming removed 0 bases from V and 6 bases from J; junction bases left unmatched: 2. CDR3 length equals 14 residues. In germline, CDR1 is GEAIGNYY, CDR2 EKD. The CDR3 nucleotides read TGTGCCTGTGACACCTGGGGGATCCCAGCACAACTCTTCTTT. It encodes CACDTWGIPAQLFF.

This clone was seen a single time. The V call is TRDV1, the J call TRDJ1; possible D gene TRDD3, 6 bases. Germline loops: CDR1 TSWWSYY, CDR2 QGS. This CDR3 is 18 amino acids long. Here the CDR3 reads CAVRGTTRDLLCIDKLIF. The CDR3, as DNA: TGTGCCGTACGGGGGACGACTAGGGACCTCTTGTGCATCGATAAACTCATCTTT.

The V gene is TRAV29/DV5, the J gene TRDJ1; 8 nucleotides match TRDD3. The germline V gene has CDR1 NSMFDY and CDR2 ISSIKDK. The CDR3 sequence is 16 residues long. CDR3 sequence reads: CAASLGDTTYTDKLIF. CDR3 DNA: TGTGCCGCGTCTCTGGGGGACACTACGTACACCGATAAACTCATCTTT.

This chain uses TRDV1 with TRDJ2, with TRDD3 matching over 8 bases. With 2 bases clipped from V and 1 base from J, the junction kept 18 bases outside the gene matches. Per germline, CDR1 TSWWSYY and CDR2 QGS. The CDR3 spans 21 residues. CDR3 DNA: TGTGCTCTTGGGGAAGCCTTCAGATACTGGGGGGGAACTTGTTTGACAGCACAACTCTTCTTT. It encodes CALGEAFRYWGGTCLTAQLFF.

This clone was counted between two and nine times. The CDR3 coding sequence is TGTGCCTGTGACCTACTGGGGGACGACTCCTGGGACACCCGACAGATGTTTTTC. It specifies CACDLLGDDSWDTRQMFF. This chain connects TRDV2 to TRDJ3, with 9 bases aligning to TRDD3. The CDR3 has 18 amino acids. V dropped 3 bases and J dropped 0; count of bases not matched to a gene: 5. Germline values: CDR1 GEAIGNYY, CDR2 EKD.

As to this clone: At one boundary the junction diverges from the germline segment, which might be a read error. The chain uses TRDV2 and TRDJ3; 8 bases align to TRDD3. Germline V CDR1 and CDR2: GEAIGNYY, EKD. CDR3 size: 19 residues. DNA for the CDR3: TGTGCCTGTGCCCCCGTACTGGGGGGTTACTCCTTGGACACCCGACAGATGTTTTTC. Translation gives CACAPVLGGYSLDTRQMFF.

The table lists this clone with a few counts. An end of the junction differs from the germline gene, which may be a read error. This chain joins TRDV1 and TRDJ1, with 7 bases fitting TRDD2. The V gene's germline CDR1 is TSWWSYY and CDR2 QGS. This CDR3 is 15 amino acids long. The CDR3 loop reads CALGNSYFDTDRLIF. CDR3 bases: TGTGCTCTTGGGAATTCCTACTTTGACACCGATAGACTCATCTTT.

This clone was seen more than once but under ten times. This chain connects TRDV2 to TRDJ1; 9 bases map to TRDD3. Germline values: CDR1 GEAIGNYY, CDR2 EKD. V lost 0 bases, J lost 0 bases, and 1 base stayed unmatched. The CDR3 extends over 15 amino acids. The CDR3 nucleotides are TGTGCCTGTGACACCTGGGGGATATACACCGATAAACTCATCTTT. Translated, it gives CACDTWGIYTDKLIF.

This rearrangement joins TRDV1 to TRDJ1; 9 bases match TRDD3. The CDR3 is made up of 17 amino acids. Germline V lookup: CDR1 TSWWSYY, CDR2 QGS. V trimming: 4 bases; J trimming: 7 bases; junction bases outside the gene matches: 16. The CDR3: CALGVPRGGIHSGKLIF. The CDR3 DNA reads TGTGCTCTTGGGGTACCCCGGGGGGGGATACACAGCGGTAAACTCATCTTT.

This clone was counted a few times. This may come from a read error, since a much larger clone is one base off. J is TRDJ3 and V is TRDV2; 10 bases map to TRDD3. The CDR3 contains 18 residues. V was clipped by 3 bases and J by 0 bases; unmatched bases: 4. Germline V gives CDR1 GEAIGNYY, CDR2 EKD. CDR3 region: CACDVLGDGSWDTRQMFF. CDR3 DNA sequence: TGTGCCTGTGACGTACTGGGGGATGGCTCCTGGGACACCCGACAGATGTTTTTC.

The J gene is TRDJ1, the V gene TRDV2; 7 bases are shared with TRDD3. J was trimmed by 3 bases and V by 2 bases; bases with no gene match: 14. The CDR3 loop spans 17 amino acids. Per germline, CDR1 GEAIGNYY and CDR2 EKD. The CDR3 DNA is TGTGCCTGTGACAACTGGGGCCTTGCTTGCGGTCCCGATAAACTCATCTTT. Its translation: CACDNWGLACGPDKLIF.

Concerning this clone: The sample contains more than one DNA sequence encoding this CDR3. The chain employs TRDV2 and TRDJ1; D unclear. Germline-derived CDR1 and CDR2 are GEAIGNYY and EKD. Trimming took off 5 bases at V and 0 bases at J, with 18 bases between the two ends. There are 16 residues in the CDR3. CDR3 sequence reads: CACVGTVSRYTDKLIF. As DNA, the CDR3 is TGTGCCTGTGTGGGCACTGTAAGCCGGTACACCGATAAACTCATCTTT.